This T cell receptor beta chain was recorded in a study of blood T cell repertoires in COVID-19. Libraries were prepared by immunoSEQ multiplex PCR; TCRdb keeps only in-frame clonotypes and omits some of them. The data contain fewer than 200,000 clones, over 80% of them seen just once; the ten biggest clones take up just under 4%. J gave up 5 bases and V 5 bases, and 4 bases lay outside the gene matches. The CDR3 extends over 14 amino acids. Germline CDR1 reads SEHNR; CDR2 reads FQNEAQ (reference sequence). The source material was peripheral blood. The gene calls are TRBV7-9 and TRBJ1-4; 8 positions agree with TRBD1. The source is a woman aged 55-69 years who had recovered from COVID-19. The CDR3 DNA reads TGTGCCAGCAGCGAGGGACAGGTAAATGAAAAACTGTTTTTT. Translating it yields CASSEGQVNEKLFF. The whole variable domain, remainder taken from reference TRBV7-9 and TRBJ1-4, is DTGVSQNPRHKITKRGQNVTFRCDPISEHNRLYWYRQTLGQGPEFLTYFQNEAQLEKSRLLSDRFSAERPKGSFSTLEIQRTEQGDSAMYLCASSEGQVNEKLFFGSGTQLSVL.